This T cell receptor beta chain stems from a study of a mutant IDH1 vaccine in newly diagnosed glioma. Turning to the study itself: Treated patients were about 60% male, roughly 40% female, mean age about 43 years.

This clone showed up just a few times. Its antigen is currently unknown. Time point denoted: week 35, safety follow-up. Doses comprised 300 ug of mutant IDH1 20-mer peptide each, plus topical imiquimod. The CDR3 runs to 14 residues. Germline CDR1 is ENHRY and CDR2 is SYGVKD. V was cut by 3 bases and J by 6 bases, with 12 bases left in between. Using immunoSEQ multiplex PCR, the repertoire was profiled, and TCRdb retains in-frame clones only, with some absent. The table records about 55,000 clones, 80% to 90% of them present only once. Findings of the study overall: Most patients, around 93%, showed vaccine-induced immune responses.

This TCR was sampled from a woman aged 18-29 years with glioma. The sample consisted of PBMCs, taken from a glioma patient whose treatment included an IDH1 peptide vaccine. The rearrangement joins TRBV10-3 to TRBJ1-5; D is ambiguous. The CDR3 bases are TGTGCCATCAGTGACGCCGTTAAGGGTCAGCCCCAGCATTTT. Amino acid sequence: CAISDAVKGQPQHF.